This TCR beta chain comes out of a study of cytomegalovirus exposure and HLA in healthy donors. Sequencing used immunoSEQ multiplex PCR; TCRdb keeps in-frame clones, though not all of them. The sample has approximately 220,000 clones, about 86% seen once; the top ten hold about 2.8%. Trimming cost V 6 bases and J 7 bases; bases outside gene matches: 7. The germline V gene has CDR1 MGHDK and CDR2 SYGVNS. This CDR3 is 14 amino acids long. This clone was counted a single time. The sequenced material came from PBMCs. The TCR originated in a man between 18 and 35 years old in good health and CMV-seronegative. The chain is built from TRBV25-1 and TRBJ2-1; 9 nucleotides match TRBD1. The CDR3 sequence is CASRGTGWPNEQFF. In nucleotides, the CDR3 is TGTGCCAGCAGGGGGACAGGGTGGCCTAATGAGCAGTTCTTC.